The 22 T cell receptor beta chains presented below share a single source sample, sequenced in a study of T cell changes during pregnancy in multiple sclerosis. The repertoire was sequenced with immunoSEQ multiplex PCR; TCRdb's copy has only in-frame clones and lacks some. The profile shows around 58,000 clones, more than 80% of them singletons. The sequencing here drew on CD4+ T cells from peripheral blood mononuclear cells, taken after pregnancy. These receptors all come from a female donor in good health, enrolled as a control in a pregnancy study.

DNA of the CDR3: TGTGCCTGGAGTTCGGGACAGGGAAATTCACCCCTCCACTTT. This translates into CAWSSGQGNSPLHF. V gene TRBV30 combines with J gene TRBJ1-6, with TRBD1 identical over 9 bases. Germline CDR1 is GTSNPN and CDR2 is SVGIG (reference sequence). V shed 2 bases and J 7 bases; nucleotides not matched to a gene: 3. The CDR3 spans 14 residues.

This clone appeared once. The J gene is TRBJ1-3, the V gene TRBV19; D is uncertain. CDR1 is LNHDA and CDR2 is SQIVND in the germline V gene (reference sequence). The CDR3 is made up of 12 amino acids. V was pared by 6 bases and J by 0 bases, with 3 bases between. CDR3: CASRASGNTIYF. The CDR3 DNA is TGTGCCAGTAGGGCCTCTGGAAACACCATATATTTT. The complete variable domain, with remaining parts taken from reference TRBV19 and TRBJ1-3, reads DGGITQSPKYLFRKEGQNVTLSCEQNLNHDAMYWYRQDPGQGLRLIYYSQIVNDFQKGDIAEGYSVSREKKESFPLTVTSAQKNPTAFYLCASRASGNTIYFGEGSWLTVV.

The rearrangement uses TRBV4-1 and TRBJ2-4, with unresolved D. CDR3 length: 15 residues. Per the germline V gene, CDR1 is MGHRA and CDR2 is YSYEKL. V lost 1 base to trimming and J lost 4 bases, with 11 bases between them. The CDR3 nucleotides are TGCGCCAGCAGCCAAGTTGGTGGCCAGAAAAACATTCAGTACTTC. Protein sequence: CASSQVGGQKNIQYF.

J is TRBJ2-7 and V is TRBV7-2; 14 bases fit TRBD2. Germline CDR1 is SGHTA and CDR2 is FQGNSA. V trimming: 3 bases; J trimming: 5 bases; junction bases outside the gene matches: 15. CDR3 length: 19 residues. CDR3 in amino acids: CASSFLRTSGGFSANEQYF. Written as DNA, the CDR3 is TGTGCCAGCAGCTTTCTGCGGACTAGCGGGGGGTTCAGCGCGAACGAGCAGTACTTC.

This sequence joins TRBV10-3 and TRBJ1-6; D possibly corresponds to TRBD1 (5 bases). The V gene's germline CDR1 is ENHRY and CDR2 SYGVKD. This CDR3 spans 15 amino acids. V dropped 8 bases and J dropped 5 bases, with 16 bases sitting between them. CDR3 DNA sequence: TGTGCCATCTCTCGGGGGAATATGGATAATTCACCCCTCCACTTT. It translates to CAISRGNMDNSPLHF.

The V and J genes are TRBV6-5 and TRBJ1-2, with 7 bases aligning to TRBD1. The CDR3 is 14 amino acids. CDR1 MNHEY and CDR2 SVGAGI come from the germline V gene. The J segment lost 5 bases and the V segment lost 6 bases, leaving 9 bases of the junction unmatched. The CDR3 loop reads CASSPGTARYGYTF. In DNA form, the CDR3 reads TGTGCCAGCAGCCCCGGGACAGCTAGATATGGCTACACCTTC.

This clone was counted a single time. CDR3 protein: CASSLETAGRSFRYTF. The CDR3 DNA sequence: TGTGCCAGCAGCTTGGAGACTGCGGGACGGAGTTTTCGTTACACCTTC. The J gene is TRBJ1-2, the V gene TRBV5-5, with a possible D match to TRBD1 (5 bases). CDR3 length: 16 amino acids. The V gene lost 0 bases and the J gene lost 11 bases, with 23 bases spanning the gap. Germline V gene data show CDR1 as SGHKS and CDR2 as YYEKEE (reference sequence). The full variable domain, with the rest looked up from reference TRBV5-5 and TRBJ1-2, is DAGVTQSPTHLIKTRGQQVTLRCSPISGHKSVSWYQQVLGQGPQFIFQYYEKEERGRGNFPDRFSARQFPNYSSELNVNALLLGDSALYLCASSLETAGRSFRYTFGSGTRLTVV.

This clone was detected once. The chain is built from TRBV5-1 and TRBJ2-3; 7 bases fit TRBD2. Germline values: CDR1 SGHRS, CDR2 YFSETQ. Trimming removed 4 bases from V and 2 bases from J; junction bases left unmatched: 7. The CDR3 is 15 residues long. This CDR3 is CASSLGRGVTDTQYF. The CDR3 DNA is TGCGCCAGCAGCCTGGGACGGGGGGTCACAGATACGCAGTATTTT.

The chain combines TRBV7-8 with TRBJ2-1; 10 nucleotides line up with TRBD2. Germline CDR1 SGHVS, CDR2 FQNEAQ. V lost 1 base and J lost 4; bases outside the gene matches: 7. The CDR3 is 17 amino acids. CDR3 sequence reads: CASSLGWVAGGYNEQFF. Here the CDR3 DNA reads TGTGCCAGCAGCTTAGGGTGGGTAGCGGGAGGATACAATGAGCAGTTCTTC.

The chain couples TRBV2 to TRBJ2-7; D perhaps matches TRBD2 (5 bases). The CDR3 consists of 15 residues. The germline V gene encodes CDR1 SNHLY and CDR2 FYNNEI. V was clipped by 3 bases and J by 0 bases, with 12 bases between them. The CDR3 loop reads CASSEDSATSYEQYF. CDR3 bases: TGTGCCAGCAGTGAGGATAGCGCAACCTCCTACGAGCAGTACTTC.

This rearrangement joins TRBV11-3 to TRBJ2-3; D may be TRBD1 (6 bases). The CDR3 consists of 15 residues. Trimming removed 5 bases at V and 4 bases at J, with 16 bases between. Per the germline V gene, CDR1 is SGHNT and CDR2 is YENEEA. CDR3 nucleotide sequence: TGTGCCAGCAGCCAGTTAGGGGGAGTGGCAGATACGCAGTATTTT. As protein: CASSQLGGVADTQYF.

The genes are TRBV9 and TRBJ2-1; 10 bases align to TRBD2. Germline V gene data show CDR1 as SGDLS and CDR2 as YYNGEE. The CDR3 runs 14 residues. J gave up 5 bases and V 5 bases, and 4 bases lay outside the gene matches. In DNA form, the CDR3 reads TGTGCCAGCAGTCGGACTAGCGGTAACAATGAGCAGTTCTTC. Its translation is CASSRTSGNNEQFF.

The chain combines TRBV4-3 with TRBJ1-4; D is unresolved. Trimming left V 1 base short and J 5 bases short, with 11 bases between. CDR3 size: 15 residues. In germline, CDR1 is LGHNA, CDR2 YSLEER. The CDR3 nucleotides are TGCGCCAGCAGCCAAGGTAACAGTCGAAATGAAAAACTGTTTTTT. Its protein is CASSQGNSRNEKLFF.

The chain joins TRBV5-6 to TRBJ1-1; tentatively, D is TRBD1 (6 bases). This CDR3 is 17 amino acids long. CDR1 is SGHDT and CDR2 is YYEEEE in the germline V gene. V shed 0 bases and J shed 3 bases, with 18 bases lying between them. CDR3 coding DNA: TGTGCCAGCAGCTTGGGTGGGGGCGAGCGGTGGGACACTGAAGCTTTCTTT. Encoded protein: CASSLGGGERWDTEAFF.

This clone has more than one count but fewer than ten. The CDR3 DNA sequence: TGTGCCAGCTCATCGAGACAGGTTGCGAACACTGAAGCTTTCTTT. Protein sequence: CASSSRQVANTEAFF. The genes are TRBV18 and TRBJ1-1, with D possibly matching TRBD1 (6 bases). Germline-derived CDR1 and CDR2 are KGHSH and LQKENI. The CDR3 extends over 15 amino acids. With 5 bases removed from V and 1 base from J, the gap between germline ends came to 14 bases.

This sequence joins TRBV30 and TRBJ1-1; D is unresolved. This CDR3 comprises 13 residues. V was trimmed by 2 bases and J by 10 bases, leaving 17 bases between them. Germline loops: CDR1 GTSNPN, CDR2 SVGIG (reference sequence). The CDR3 DNA reads TGTGCCTGGAGTTTGAACCAGGAATACAGAGCTTTCTTT. As protein: CAWSLNQEYRAFF.

V usage is TRBV5-1 and J usage is TRBJ2-1; 14 bases line up with TRBD2. Germline trimming cut 4 bases from V and 0 bases from J; bases unmatched to any gene: 6. The CDR3 is made up of 18 amino acids. Germline loops: CDR1 SGHRS, CDR2 YFSETQ. CDR3 in amino acids: CASSEGLAGGSSYNEQFF. CDR3 in DNA: TGCGCCAGCAGCGAAGGACTAGCGGGGGGCTCCTCCTACAATGAGCAGTTCTTC.

V and J are TRBV6-1 and TRBJ2-3; 12 bases fit TRBD1. The junction had 7 bases not matched to a gene; V was cut back by 4 bases and J by 2 bases. The CDR3 loop spans 17 amino acids. Germline values: CDR1 MNHNS, CDR2 SASEGT. CDR3 DNA sequence: TGTGCCAGCAGTGCTACAGGGACAGGGGGCCCCACAGATACGCAGTATTTT. This gives the protein CASSATGTGGPTDTQYF.

This clone has a handful of counts. The chain joins TRBV5-4 to TRBJ1-1; D remains ambiguous. V was shortened by 4 bases and J by 2 bases, with 18 bases between the two germline ends. Per the germline V gene, CDR1 is SGHNT and CDR2 is YYREEE (reference sequence). The CDR3 totals 16 residues. The CDR3 reads CASSPSMRDENTEAFF. In DNA, the CDR3 is TGTGCCAGCAGCCCCTCGATGAGGGATGAAAACACTGAAGCTTTCTTT. The entire variable domain, with the rest obtained from reference TRBV5-4 and TRBJ1-1, is as follows: ETGVTQSPTHLIKTRGQQVTLRCSSQSGHNTVSWYQQALGQGPQFIFQYYREEENGRGNFPPRFSGLQFPNYSSELNVNALELDDSALYLCASSPSMRDENTEAFFGQGTRLTVV.

V is TRBV19 and J is TRBJ1-6; D is unresolved. The CDR3 is 16 amino acids. The germline CDR1 and CDR2 sequences are LNHDA and SQIVND (reference sequence). V was clipped by 5 bases and J by 0 bases, with 11 bases between them. DNA for the CDR3: TGTGCCAGTAGTCCGAGTTATAGCTCCTATAATTCACCCCTCCACTTT. It translates to CASSPSYSSYNSPLHF.

The chain employs TRBV13 and TRBJ1-3; D is ambiguous. Germline V gives CDR1 PRHDT, CDR2 FYEKMQ (reference sequence). The V end lost 5 bases, the J end lost 1 base, and 15 bases lay between the germline ends. This CDR3 comprises 16 residues. CDR3 amino acids: CASSPREVWSGNTIYF. The DNA for the CDR3 is TGTGCCAGCAGCCCCCGGGAGGTTTGGTCTGGAAACACCATATATTTT.

The chain uses TRBV10-3 and TRBJ2-7; D is perhaps TRBD1 (5 bases). The CDR3 has 13 amino acids. Per the germline V gene, CDR1 is ENHRY and CDR2 is SYGVKD. V lost 3 bases and J 6 bases, leaving 12 bases between the germline ends. CDR3 amino acids: CAISDLGLSEQYF. CDR3 DNA: TGTGCCATCAGTGATCTGGGGCTAAGCGAGCAGTACTTC.